A selection of T cell receptor beta chains follows, all from one sample in a study of beta chain features in type 1 diabetes. Produced via immunoSEQ multiplex PCR; TCRdb's table is partial and in-frame only. The sample lists 60,000 or so clones; over 50% were seen once. Sequencing was done on a sample of Tregs from blood. The receptors were gathered from a young woman in good health. Both conserved end residues are part of each CDR3. Each record gives: V gene, clone size, J gene, D gene, CDR3 protein, CDR3 DNA. The D gene is left open where the match is weak. Where a row states a size, it is once, few, many or the class of an expanded clone; other rows omit it.

v_call: TRBV27; clone_size: -; j_call: TRBJ1-1; d_call: -; cdr3_aa: CASSPVDRFSEAFF; cdr3_nt: TGTGCCAGCAGTCCCGTCGACAGGTTTTCTGAAGCTTTCTTT
v_call: TRBV2; clone_size: -; j_call: TRBJ2-1; d_call: TRBD2; cdr3_aa: CASRHGASGYNEQFF; cdr3_nt: TGTGCCAGCAGGCATGGGGCTAGCGGATACAATGAGCAGTTCTTC
v_call: TRBV7-2; clone_size: -; j_call: TRBJ2-7; d_call: -; cdr3_aa: CASSSPPGEQYF; cdr3_nt: TGTGCCAGCAGCTCCCCCCCGGGAGAGCAGTACTTC
v_call: TRBV7-2; clone_size: -; j_call: TRBJ2-5; d_call: TRBD1; cdr3_aa: CASSTGTGGAETQYF; cdr3_nt: TGTGCCAGCAGCACCGGGACAGGGGGCGCTGAGACCCAGTACTTC
v_call: TRBV29-1; clone_size: -; j_call: TRBJ2-3; d_call: -; cdr3_aa: CSVTVSQRRDTQYF; cdr3_nt: TGCAGCGTTACGGTCTCCCAGCGGAGAGATACGCAGTATTTT
v_call: TRBV18; clone_size: -; j_call: TRBJ1-2; d_call: -; cdr3_aa: CASSHRVNYGYTF; cdr3_nt: TGTGCCAGCTCCCACAGGGTTAACTATGGCTACACCTTC
v_call: TRBV9; clone_size: -; j_call: TRBJ2-7; d_call: -; cdr3_aa: CASSRGSSVYEQYF; cdr3_nt: TGTGCCAGCAGCCGGGGGTCCTCGGTCTACGAGCAGTACTTC
v_call: TRBV7-9; clone_size: medium-sized; j_call: TRBJ1-4; d_call: -; cdr3_aa: CASSLGGPANEKLFF; cdr3_nt: TGTGCCAGCAGCTTAGGAGGGCCGGCTAATGAAAAACTGTTTTTT
v_call: TRBV5-1; clone_size: -; j_call: TRBJ1-3; d_call: TRBD1; cdr3_aa: CASSFGTDSGNTIYF; cdr3_nt: TGCGCCAGCAGCTTCGGGACAGACTCTGGAAACACCATATATTTT
v_call: TRBV19; clone_size: -; j_call: TRBJ1-2; d_call: TRBD1; cdr3_aa: CASSIQGAPGYGYTF; cdr3_nt: TGTGCCAGTAGTATCCAGGGGGCGCCCGGCTATGGCTACACCTTC
v_call: TRBV9; clone_size: -; j_call: TRBJ2-1; d_call: TRBD2; cdr3_aa: CASSTTSGIYNEQFF; cdr3_nt: TGTGCCAGCAGTACGACTAGCGGGATATACAATGAGCAGTTCTTC
v_call: TRBV9; clone_size: -; j_call: TRBJ2-1; d_call: -; cdr3_aa: CASSVAGGSYNEQFF; cdr3_nt: TGTGCCAGCAGCGTAGCTGGAGGCTCCTACAATGAGCAGTTCTTC
v_call: TRBV2; clone_size: -; j_call: TRBJ1-2; d_call: TRBD1; cdr3_aa: CASSEARGAGGGYTF; cdr3_nt: TGTGCCAGCAGTGAAGCAAGAGGCGCAGGGGGTGGCTACACCTTC
v_call: TRBV5-1; clone_size: -; j_call: TRBJ2-3; d_call: -; cdr3_aa: CASSLAGADTQYF; cdr3_nt: TGCGCCAGCAGCTTGGCAGGGGCAGATACGCAGTATTTT
v_call: TRBV6-1; clone_size: -; j_call: TRBJ2-7; d_call: TRBD2; cdr3_aa: CASSEAGRTSGRVEQYF; cdr3_nt: TGTGCCAGCAGTGAAGCTGGTCGGACTAGCGGGAGGGTAGAGCAGTACTTC
v_call: TRBV6-1; clone_size: -; j_call: TRBJ2-5; d_call: -; cdr3_aa: CASSVDPNLETQYF; cdr3_nt: TGTGCCAGCAGTGTAGATCCTAATTTGGAGACCCAGTACTTC
v_call: TRBV25-1; clone_size: -; j_call: TRBJ1-2; d_call: TRBD1; cdr3_aa: CASSVDRGGYTF; cdr3_nt: TGTGCCAGCAGTGTGGACAGGGGGGGCTACACCTTC
v_call: TRBV30; clone_size: -; j_call: TRBJ2-7; d_call: TRBD1; cdr3_aa: CAWSVRTGRNEQYF; cdr3_nt: TGTGCCTGGAGTGTAAGGACAGGTCGGAACGAGCAGTACTTC
v_call: TRBV27; clone_size: once; j_call: TRBJ2-1; d_call: -; cdr3_aa: CASSLEYPVPYNEQFF; cdr3_nt: TGTGCCAGCAGTTTAGAGTACCCTGTCCCATACAATGAGCAGTTCTTC
v_call: TRBV6-6; clone_size: -; j_call: TRBJ2-1; d_call: TRBD2; cdr3_aa: CASSYYQGLAGNEQFF; cdr3_nt: TGTGCCAGCAGTTACTACCAGGGACTAGCGGGTAATGAGCAGTTCTTC
v_call: TRBV7-9; clone_size: -; j_call: TRBJ1-2; d_call: -; cdr3_aa: CASSDLGEDYGYTF; cdr3_nt: TGTGCCAGCAGCGATCTCGGGGAGGACTATGGCTACACCTTC
v_call: TRBV7-9; clone_size: -; j_call: TRBJ2-3; d_call: -; cdr3_aa: CASSGQRPTDTQYF; cdr3_nt: TGTGCCAGCAGCGGACAGCGTCCCACAGATACGCAGTATTTT
v_call: TRBV5-1; clone_size: -; j_call: TRBJ2-2; d_call: TRBD2; cdr3_aa: CASSMTSGMSGELFF; cdr3_nt: TGCGCCAGCAGCATGACTAGCGGGATGTCCGGGGAGCTGTTTTTT
v_call: TRBV7-9; clone_size: -; j_call: TRBJ2-3; d_call: -; cdr3_aa: CASNLALSDTQYF; cdr3_nt: TGTGCCAGCAACTTAGCCTTGAGTGATACGCAGTATTTT
v_call: TRBV6-1; clone_size: -; j_call: TRBJ2-7; d_call: -; cdr3_aa: CASSGQRYEQYF; cdr3_nt: TGTGCCAGCAGTGGGCAGCGTTACGAGCAGTACTTC
v_call: TRBV11-3; clone_size: few; j_call: TRBJ2-1; d_call: TRBD2; cdr3_aa: CASSLRGGGSGLAGDNEQFF; cdr3_nt: TGTGCCAGCAGCTTAAGGGGGGGTGGATCGGGACTAGCGGGAGACAATGAGCAGTTCTTC
v_call: TRBV7-2; clone_size: -; j_call: TRBJ1-3; d_call: TRBD1; cdr3_aa: CASSSTGGRNTIYF; cdr3_nt: TGTGCCAGCAGTTCCACAGGGGGCAGAAACACCATATATTTT
v_call: TRBV6-5; clone_size: -; j_call: TRBJ1-1; d_call: TRBD1; cdr3_aa: CASSSGTGMNTEAFF; cdr3_nt: TGTGCCAGCAGTTCCGGGACAGGGATGAACACTGAAGCTTTCTTT
v_call: TRBV5-1; clone_size: -; j_call: TRBJ2-5; d_call: TRBD2; cdr3_aa: CASSLRPSGGASQYF; cdr3_nt: TGCGCCAGCAGCCTCCGGCCTAGCGGGGGGGCTTCCCAGTACTTC
v_call: TRBV29-1; clone_size: few; j_call: TRBJ1-2; d_call: -; cdr3_aa: CSVGPVRPRGGYTF; cdr3_nt: TGCAGCGTTGGCCCAGTACGGCCCAGGGGTGGCTACACCTTC
v_call: TRBV10-3; clone_size: few; j_call: TRBJ1-1; d_call: -; cdr3_aa: CAICEQGRGEAFF; cdr3_nt: TGTGCCATCTGCGAGCAGGGGCGAGGAGAAGCTTTCTTT
v_call: TRBV18; clone_size: -; j_call: TRBJ1-6; d_call: TRBD1; cdr3_aa: CASSPPGQSSYNSPLHF; cdr3_nt: TGTGCCAGCTCACCACCGGGACAGAGCTCCTATAATTCACCCCTCCACTTT
v_call: TRBV2; clone_size: -; j_call: TRBJ1-1; d_call: TRBD1; cdr3_aa: CASRSPYTGDEAFF; cdr3_nt: TGTGCCAGCAGATCACCGTACACAGGGGACGAAGCTTTCTTT
v_call: TRBV11-1; clone_size: few; j_call: TRBJ2-5; d_call: -; cdr3_aa: CASSLRRDGETQYF; cdr3_nt: TGTGCCAGCAGCTTAAGACGGGATGGGGAGACCCAGTACTTC
v_call: TRBV7-2; clone_size: few; j_call: TRBJ2-1; d_call: TRBD2; cdr3_aa: CASSLFSGLHNEQFF; cdr3_nt: TGTGCCAGCAGCTTATTTAGCGGGTTGCACAATGAGCAGTTCTTC
v_call: TRBV7-9; clone_size: -; j_call: TRBJ1-2; d_call: -; cdr3_aa: CASRPPNEYGYTF; cdr3_nt: TGTGCCAGCCGTCCACCCAACGAGTATGGCTACACCTTC
v_call: TRBV7-2; clone_size: few; j_call: TRBJ1-1; d_call: TRBD1; cdr3_aa: CASSADRVGTTEAFF; cdr3_nt: TGTGCCAGCAGCGCAGACAGGGTCGGGACCACTGAAGCTTTCTTT
v_call: TRBV18; clone_size: few; j_call: TRBJ1-3; d_call: -; cdr3_aa: CASSPKSGAYSGNTIYF; cdr3_nt: TGTGCCAGCTCACCGAAGTCAGGGGCCTACTCTGGAAACACCATATATTTT
v_call: TRBV7-7; clone_size: -; j_call: TRBJ2-5; d_call: -; cdr3_aa: CASSLNRGTQETQYF; cdr3_nt: TGTGCTAGCAGCCTAAACCGGGGGACCCAAGAGACCCAGTACTTC
v_call: TRBV5-1; clone_size: -; j_call: TRBJ2-3; d_call: -; cdr3_aa: CASSSGPPRGTQYF; cdr3_nt: TGCGCCAGCAGCTCCGGACCACCTCGGGGTACGCAGTATTTT
v_call: TRBV5-6; clone_size: -; j_call: TRBJ2-5; d_call: -; cdr3_aa: CASSLSGIETQYF; cdr3_nt: TGTGCCAGCAGCTTGTCGGGGATAGAGACCCAGTACTTC
v_call: TRBV19; clone_size: -; j_call: TRBJ1-2; d_call: -; cdr3_aa: CASTPQVGGLYGYTF; cdr3_nt: TGTGCCAGTACCCCACAGGTGGGGGGGTTGTATGGCTACACCTTC
v_call: TRBV30; clone_size: -; j_call: TRBJ2-7; d_call: TRBD2; cdr3_aa: CAWNPGGGEQYF; cdr3_nt: TGTGCCTGGAACCCGGGGGGGGGCGAGCAGTACTTC
v_call: TRBV19; clone_size: few; j_call: TRBJ1-5; d_call: -; cdr3_aa: CASTGSGNQPQHF; cdr3_nt: TGTGCCAGTACAGGGTCTGGCAATCAGCCCCAGCATTTT
v_call: TRBV5-1; clone_size: -; j_call: TRBJ2-3; d_call: TRBD2; cdr3_aa: CASSWASGFFTDTQYF; cdr3_nt: TGCGCCAGCAGCTGGGCTAGCGGCTTTTTCACAGATACGCAGTATTTT
v_call: TRBV11-1; clone_size: once; j_call: TRBJ2-1; d_call: TRBD2; cdr3_aa: CASSNRLAGGGNEQFF; cdr3_nt: TGTGCCAGCAGCAACAGACTAGCGGGAGGCGGAAATGAGCAGTTCTTC
v_call: TRBV9; clone_size: -; j_call: TRBJ2-7; d_call: TRBD2; cdr3_aa: CASSADGLAGSYEQYF; cdr3_nt: TGTGCCAGCAGCGCCGACGGACTAGCGGGCTCCTACGAGCAGTACTTC
v_call: TRBV11-2; clone_size: -; j_call: TRBJ2-5; d_call: TRBD2; cdr3_aa: CASSLARLAGIETQYF; cdr3_nt: TGTGCCAGCAGCTTAGCCCGGCTAGCGGGAATAGAGACCCAGTACTTC
v_call: TRBV6-5; clone_size: -; j_call: TRBJ1-6; d_call: -; cdr3_aa: CASSYIDGNSPLHF; cdr3_nt: TGTGCCAGCAGTTACATCGACGGGAATTCACCCCTCCACTTT
v_call: TRBV5-1; clone_size: few; j_call: TRBJ2-1; d_call: -; cdr3_aa: CASNDGQPYNEQFF; cdr3_nt: TGCGCCAGCAACGACGGACAGCCGTACAATGAGCAGTTCTTC
v_call: TRBV10-3; clone_size: -; j_call: TRBJ2-1; d_call: -; cdr3_aa: CAISDSSEDEQFF; cdr3_nt: TGTGCCATCAGTGATAGTAGCGAAGACGAGCAGTTCTTC
v_call: TRBV5-5; clone_size: -; j_call: TRBJ2-7; d_call: TRBD1; cdr3_aa: CASSSRDRAYEQYF; cdr3_nt: TGTGCCAGCAGCTCAAGGGACAGGGCCTACGAGCAGTACTTC
v_call: TRBV19; clone_size: -; j_call: TRBJ2-3; d_call: TRBD2; cdr3_aa: CASGTSGATDTQYF; cdr3_nt: TGTGCCAGTGGAACTAGCGGGGCAACAGATACGCAGTATTTT
v_call: TRBV5-1; clone_size: -; j_call: TRBJ2-2; d_call: -; cdr3_aa: CASSRARGSSGELFF; cdr3_nt: TGCGCCAGCAGCCGGGCTAGGGGGTCGTCCGGGGAGCTGTTTTTT
v_call: TRBV19; clone_size: few; j_call: TRBJ2-2; d_call: TRBD1; cdr3_aa: CASSVRTGGASAGELFF; cdr3_nt: TGTGCCAGTAGTGTTCGGACAGGGGGCGCGTCGGCCGGGGAGCTGTTTTTT
v_call: TRBV29-1; clone_size: few; j_call: TRBJ1-1; d_call: -; cdr3_aa: CSVESVANTEAFF; cdr3_nt: TGCAGCGTTGAGTCCGTAGCGAACACTGAAGCTTTCTTT
v_call: TRBV2; clone_size: -; j_call: TRBJ1-4; d_call: -; cdr3_aa: CASSASRGLNEKLFF; cdr3_nt: TGTGCCAGCAGTGCCTCCCGGGGTTTAAATGAAAAACTGTTTTTT